This T cell receptor beta chain was recorded in a study of control samples from healthy donors and cancer patients. CDR1 is SGHRS and CDR2 is YFSETQ in the germline V gene. V lost 2 bases to trimming and J lost 6 bases; unmatched junction nucleotides: 11. This CDR3 spans 17 amino acids. Using immunoSEQ multiplex PCR, the repertoire was profiled, and TCRdb retains in-frame clones only, with some absent. The sample holds just over 150,000 clones; approximately 94% are singletons and the top ten take about 9.3%. The chain combines TRBV5-1 with TRBJ2-1; 10 positions match TRBD1. Material for sequencing was blood. The sequence came from a woman aged 35 to 49 in good health. CDR3 amino acids: CASSFFSGTGAINEQFF. The CDR3 nucleotides are TGCGCCAGCAGCTTCTTCTCCGGGACAGGGGCGATCAATGAGCAGTTCTTC.